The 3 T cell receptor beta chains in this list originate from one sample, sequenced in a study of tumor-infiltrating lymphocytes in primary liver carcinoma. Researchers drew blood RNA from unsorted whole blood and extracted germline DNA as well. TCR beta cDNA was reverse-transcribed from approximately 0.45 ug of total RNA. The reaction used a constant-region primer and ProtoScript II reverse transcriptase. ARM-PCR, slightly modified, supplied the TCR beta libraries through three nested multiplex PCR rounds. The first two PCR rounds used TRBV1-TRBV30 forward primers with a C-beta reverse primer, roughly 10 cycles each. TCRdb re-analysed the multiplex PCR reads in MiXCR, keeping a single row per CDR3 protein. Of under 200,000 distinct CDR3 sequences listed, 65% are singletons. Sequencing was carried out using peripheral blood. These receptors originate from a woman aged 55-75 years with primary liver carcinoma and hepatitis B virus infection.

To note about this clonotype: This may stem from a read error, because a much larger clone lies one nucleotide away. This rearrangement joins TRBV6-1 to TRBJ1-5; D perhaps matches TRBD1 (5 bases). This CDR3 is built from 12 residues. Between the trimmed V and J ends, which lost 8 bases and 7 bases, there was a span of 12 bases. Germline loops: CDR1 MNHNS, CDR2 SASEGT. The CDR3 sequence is CASLGGNQPQHF. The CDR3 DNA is TGTGCCAGCCTTGGGGGTAACCAGCCCCAGCATTTT.

Written as DNA, the CDR3 is TGTGCCAGCAATGGTAAGGGGTCGGGCACCGGGGAGCTGTTTTTT. It yields the protein CASNGKGSGTGELFF. This rearrangement joins TRBV6-1 to TRBJ2-2; D may be TRBD1 (5 bases). Germline CDR1 reads MNHNS; CDR2 reads SASEGT. Trimming took 7 bases from V and 4 from J, leaving 16 bases between them. The CDR3 consists of 15 residues.

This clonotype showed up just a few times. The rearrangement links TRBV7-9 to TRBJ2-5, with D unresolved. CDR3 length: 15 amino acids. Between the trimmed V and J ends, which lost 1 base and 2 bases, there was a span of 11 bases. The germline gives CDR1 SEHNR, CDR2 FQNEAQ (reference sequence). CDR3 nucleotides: TGTGCCAGCAGCTTAGTTATGGGCCGACAAGAGACCCAGTACTTC. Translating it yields CASSLVMGRQETQYF.